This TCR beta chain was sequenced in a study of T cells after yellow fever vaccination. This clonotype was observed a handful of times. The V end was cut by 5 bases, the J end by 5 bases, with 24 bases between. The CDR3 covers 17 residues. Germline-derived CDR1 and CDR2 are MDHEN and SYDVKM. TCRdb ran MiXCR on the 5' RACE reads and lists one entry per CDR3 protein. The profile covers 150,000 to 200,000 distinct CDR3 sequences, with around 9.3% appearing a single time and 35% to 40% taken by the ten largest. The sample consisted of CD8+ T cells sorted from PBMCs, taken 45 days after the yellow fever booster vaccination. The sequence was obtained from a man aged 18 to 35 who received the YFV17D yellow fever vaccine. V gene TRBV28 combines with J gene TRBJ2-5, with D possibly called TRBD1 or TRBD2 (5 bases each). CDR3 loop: CASSTHRDGYPLETQYF. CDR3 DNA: TGTGCCAGCAGTACTCATCGGGACGGATACCCCCTGGAGACCCAGTACTTC.